These 26 T cell receptor beta chains came from one sample sequenced in a study of cytomegalovirus exposure and HLA in healthy donors. 13 Jbeta primers and 60 Vbeta primers were used for the PCR. TCRdb's table, derived via immunoSEQ multiplex PCR, lists solely in-frame clones and lacks some. The top ten hold about 7% of the sample, which has about 92,000 clones, around four fifths seen once. Sequenced input: PBMCs. The source of these receptors is a man aged 45-60 years in good health and CMV-seropositive.

The V gene is TRBV7-2, the J gene TRBJ1-2; maybe TRBD1 (5 bases). CDR1 and CDR2 (germline): SGHTA, FQGNSA. The CDR3 is 15 amino acids. V lost 1 base and J 3 bases, leaving 12 bases between the germline ends. The DNA for the CDR3 is TGTGCCAGCAGCTTAGGGGGACCGGGGGACTATGGCTACACCTTC. This encodes CASSLGGPGDYGYTF.

This chain connects TRBV5-6 to TRBJ2-7; 8 positions match TRBD1. This CDR3 has 14 amino acids. Trimming removed 4 bases from V and 3 bases from J; junction bases left unmatched: 6. The V gene's germline CDR1 is SGHDT and CDR2 YYEEEE. CDR3: CASSGGQVIYEQYF. The CDR3 bases are TGTGCCAGCAGCGGGGGACAGGTAATCTACGAGCAGTACTTC.

V and J are TRBV4-3 and TRBJ2-2; maybe TRBD2 (6 bases). Germline CDR1 reads LGHNA; CDR2 reads YSLEER. Trimming cost V 8 bases and J 5 bases, with 15 bases left between them. This CDR3 is built from 14 residues. CDR3 bases: TGCGCCAGCTCAGAAGGGACTGGGACCGGGGAGCTGTTTTTT. Protein: CASSEGTGTGELFF.

The chain combines TRBV2 with TRBJ1-5, with TRBD1 matching 9 bases. Germline assignment: CDR1 SNHLY and CDR2 FYNNEI. With V trimmed by 1 base and J by 9 bases, 7 bases remained unmatched. The CDR3 runs 15 residues. The CDR3 region has the DNA TGTGCCAGCAGTGAAGTACAGGGGGCGGCTGCGCCCCAGCATTTT. It codes for CASSEVQGAAAPQHF.

This chain links TRBV18 with TRBJ1-2; 7 nucleotides align to TRBD1. Trimming at V came to 2 bases and at J to 5 bases, leaving 8 bases not matched to a gene. From germline, CDR1 is KGHSH and CDR2 LQKENI. The CDR3 has 15 residues. CDR3 sequence: CASSPITDREYGYTF. CDR3 coding DNA: TGTGCCAGCTCACCAATTACAGACAGGGAGTATGGCTACACCTTC.

This chain uses TRBV30 with TRBJ1-5, with 7 bases aligning to TRBD1. The CDR3 contains 12 residues. The V segment lost 3 bases and the J segment 6 bases; nucleotides outside the gene matches: 2. Germline lookup yields CDR1 GTSNPN and CDR2 SVGIG (reference sequence). The CDR3 nucleotides are TGTGCCTGGAGCGAGGGGGCTCAGCCCCAGCATTTT. Protein product: CAWSEGAQPQHF.

The chain has TRBV30 and TRBJ1-5; D unresolved. CDR1 and CDR2 (germline): GTSNPN, SVGIG (reference sequence). The CDR3 is 13 amino acids. Trimming shortened V by 0 bases and J by 7 bases, and 10 bases separated the two germline ends. CDR3 bases: TGTGCCTGGAGTGTAACGGGGATCCAGCCCCAGCATTTT. Amino acid sequence: CAWSVTGIQPQHF. Looking up the rest from reference TRBV30 and TRBJ1-5 gives the full variable domain: SQTIHQWPATLVQPVGSPLSLECTVEGTSNPNLYWYRQAAGRGLQLLFYSVGIGQISSEVPQNLSASRPQDRQFILSSKKLLLSDSGFYLCAWSVTGIQPQHFGDGTRLSIL.

This clone was counted between two and nine times. Other DNA variants within this sample encode the same CDR3. CDR3 amino acids: CASSFTGGDTEAFF. As DNA, the CDR3 is TGTGCCAGCAGCTTCACAGGGGGCGACACTGAAGCTTTCTTT. The chain combines TRBV9 with TRBJ1-1; the match to TRBD1 covers 9 bases. V lost 4 bases, J lost 3 bases, and 4 bases stayed unmatched. The CDR3 consists of 14 residues. The germline CDR1 and CDR2 sequences are SGDLS and YYNGEE.

V is TRBV28 and J is TRBJ1-4, with D maybe TRBD1 (5 bases). Deletions cut 6 bases from V and 12 bases from J, with 14 bases between. CDR1 and CDR2 (germline): MDHEN, SYDVKM. The CDR3 runs 12 residues. In DNA, the CDR3 is TGTGCCAGCAGAGGGTGGGGGAGGGAACTGTTTTTT. The encoded protein is CASRGWGRELFF.

J is TRBJ1-1 and V is TRBV4-1; D may be TRBD1 (6 bases). Trimming pared 0 bases from V and 8 bases from J, leaving 16 bases between. The CDR3 runs to 15 residues. CDR1 and CDR2 from the germline V gene are MGHRA and YSYEKL. The CDR3: CASSQDRGGFYEAFF. The CDR3 region has the DNA TGCGCCAGCAGCCAAGATCGGGGGGGCTTTTACGAAGCTTTCTTT.

V and J are TRBV5-1 and TRBJ1-2, with 10 nucleotides matching TRBD1. This CDR3 is built from 14 residues. The J segment lost 2 bases and the V segment lost 4 bases, leaving 2 bases of the junction unmatched. Germline assignment: CDR1 SGHRS and CDR2 YFSETQ. CDR3 sequence: CASSRGQGNYGYTF. The CDR3 DNA sequence: TGCGCCAGCAGCCGGGGACAGGGGAACTATGGCTACACCTTC.

The chain uses TRBV6-5 and TRBJ2-1; the match to TRBD1 covers 10 bases. Trimming cost V 2 bases and J 7 bases; bases outside gene matches: 5. The CDR3 spans 15 residues. Germline CDR1 and CDR2: MNHEY and SVGAGI. CDR3: CASSYAGTGENEQFF. In nucleotides, the CDR3 is TGTGCCAGCAGTTACGCCGGGACAGGGGAAAATGAGCAGTTCTTC.

V is TRBV30 and J is TRBJ1-2, with D possibly being TRBD1 (5 bases). CDR1 is GTSNPN and CDR2 is SVGIG in the germline V gene (reference sequence). V was pared by 4 bases and J by 11 bases, with 17 bases between. There are 12 residues in the CDR3. CDR3 in amino acids: CAWMGGRSQYTF. For the CDR3, the DNA is TGTGCCTGGATGGGGGGACGGAGTCAGTACACCTTC.

The rearrangement uses TRBV6-5 and TRBJ2-5; the match to TRBD2 covers 11 bases. Judging by the DNA end, TRBJ2-7 fits better; the J call may be wrong. The CDR3 consists of 15 residues. In germline, CDR1 is MNHEY, CDR2 SVGAGI. CDR3 protein: CASSYWGLAVYEQYF. The DNA for the CDR3 is TGTGCCAGCAGTTACTGGGGACTAGCGGTATACGAGCAGTACTTC.

This sequence joins TRBV19 and TRBJ2-7; possibly TRBD2 for D (6 bases). Trimming left V 1 base short and J 2 bases short, with 9 bases between. The germline CDR1 and CDR2 sequences are LNHDA and SQIVND (reference sequence). The CDR3 has 14 residues. DNA of the CDR3: TGTGCCAGTAGTATAGGCGGGGCCACCTACGAGCAGTACTTC. Amino acids: CASSIGGATYEQYF.

This clone came up a few times. This chain links TRBV4-3 with TRBJ2-1; 12 bases fit TRBD2. J was trimmed by 6 bases and V by 4 bases; bases with no gene match: 4. Germline V CDR1 and CDR2: LGHNA, YSLEER. CDR3 length: 15 residues. The CDR3 is CASSRTSGALNEQFF. The DNA of the CDR3 is TGCGCCAGCAGCCGGACTAGCGGGGCACTCAATGAGCAGTTCTTC.

This clone was observed once. This sequence joins TRBV9 and TRBJ2-7; maybe TRBD1 (5 bases). The V gene lost 3 bases and the J gene lost 0 bases, with 13 bases spanning the gap. Germline CDR1 is SGDLS and CDR2 is YYNGEE. CDR3 length: 15 residues. In DNA form, the CDR3 reads TGTGCCAGCAGCGATCGACAGTCTCCCTCCTACGAGCAGTACTTC. It specifies CASSDRQSPSYEQYF.

The chain links TRBV30 to TRBJ1-1; 9 positions match TRBD1. The J segment lost 4 bases and the V segment lost 5 bases, leaving 5 bases of the junction unmatched. The germline V gene has CDR1 GTSNPN and CDR2 SVGIG (reference sequence). The CDR3 totals 13 residues. As DNA, the CDR3 is TGTGCCTGGCGGACAGGGGCCGGCACTGAAGCTTTCTTT. This gives the protein CAWRTGAGTEAFF.

The rearrangement joins TRBV6-5 to TRBJ1-1, with D unclear. The germline V gene encodes CDR1 MNHEY and CDR2 SVGAGI. V was shortened by 2 bases and J by 1 base, with 14 bases between the two germline ends. The CDR3 has 16 amino acids. CDR3 bases: TGTGCCAGCAGTTACCGAAACCTTCTAGGGAACACTGAAGCTTTCTTT. Its protein is CASSYRNLLGNTEAFF.

This sequence joins TRBV4-2 and TRBJ1-1, with D perhaps TRBD1 (6 bases). Deletions cut 10 bases from V and 2 bases from J, with 11 bases between. Germline V gene lookup returns CDR1 LGHNA and CDR2 YNFKEQ. The CDR3 has 12 residues. CDR3 DNA sequence: TGTGCCACAACAGGGAAAAACACTGAAGCTTTCTTT. This gives the protein CATTGKNTEAFF.

The genes are TRBV30 and TRBJ1-1, with D possibly TRBD1 on 5 matching bases. The CDR3 totals 13 residues. Germline-derived CDR1 and CDR2 are GTSNPN and SVGIG (reference sequence). Trimming removed 4 bases at V and 0 bases at J, with 9 bases between. The CDR3 nucleotides read TGTGCCTGGACTGGGGCTGTGAACACTGAAGCTTTCTTT. Residues: CAWTGAVNTEAFF.

The chain recombines TRBV25-1 with TRBJ2-7; 9 nucleotides align to TRBD1. Germline-derived CDR1 and CDR2 are MGHDK and SYGVNS. J was trimmed by 3 bases and V by 3 bases; bases with no gene match: 0. The length of the CDR3 is 13 residues. CDR3: CASSETGGYEQYF. The DNA for the CDR3 is TGTGCCAGCAGTGAGACAGGGGGCTACGAGCAGTACTTC.

This rearrangement joins TRBV9 to TRBJ2-5; D is unclear. Trimming removed 1 base at V and 5 bases at J, with 12 bases between. Per the germline V gene, CDR1 is SGDLS and CDR2 is YYNGEE. The CDR3 is 14 amino acids. The CDR3 region is CASSVRNSPETQYF. CDR3 nucleotides: TGTGCCAGCAGCGTAAGAAATAGCCCTGAGACCCAGTACTTC.

This clone has more than one count but fewer than ten. This chain connects TRBV7-2 to TRBJ1-3; maybe TRBD1 (6 bases). The germline V and J ends were trimmed by 0 bases and 4 bases, with 16 bases remaining between them. The CDR3 length is 17 residues. Germline V gene data show CDR1 as SGHTA and CDR2 as FQGNSA. Here the CDR3 reads CASSLAVGGQGGNTIYF. Here the CDR3 DNA reads TGTGCCAGCAGCTTAGCGGTCGGGGGGCAGGGGGGAAACACCATATATTTT.

CDR3 in amino acids: CASSRGGNQPQHF. The DNA for the CDR3 is TGTGCCAGCAGCCGAGGAGGGAATCAGCCCCAGCATTTT. The J gene is TRBJ1-5, the V gene TRBV7-8, with D uncertain. This CDR3 is built from 13 residues. Germline assignment: CDR1 SGHVS and CDR2 FQNEAQ. V was shortened by 5 bases and J by 4 bases, with 9 bases between the two germline ends.

The gene calls are TRBV5-1 and TRBJ1-1; no firm D call. The CDR3 runs to 14 residues. Trimming took 4 bases from V and 2 from J, leaving 12 bases between them. Germline V gives CDR1 SGHRS, CDR2 YFSETQ. The CDR3 spells CASSGGIVNTEAFF. Written as DNA, the CDR3 is TGCGCCAGCAGCGGAGGGATCGTTAACACTGAAGCTTTCTTT.